The 25 T cell receptor beta chains listed next were all sequenced from one sample in a study of T cell responses to AZD1222 COVID-19 vaccine. This table comes from immunoSEQ multiplex PCR, and its TCRdb copy is limited to in-frame clones, with some not included. The sample contains about 68,000 clones, around 80% of which appear only once. The sequenced sample was peripheral blood, obtained on day 0 of AZD1222 vaccination. All receptors come from an adult in good health.

The J gene is TRBJ2-6, the V gene TRBV5-1; TRBD2 is a possible D gene (6 bases). This CDR3 contains 17 residues. V was pared by 7 bases and J by 0 bases, with 17 bases between. Germline values: CDR1 SGHRS, CDR2 YFSETQ. The chain's CDR3 is CASGPLGLSSGANVLTF. CDR3 coding DNA: TGCGCCAGCGGTCCGCTGGGACTTTCCTCTGGGGCCAACGTCCTGACTTTC.

The gene calls are TRBV5-1 and TRBJ2-1; no definite D call. This CDR3 comprises 11 residues. Trimming pared 1 base from V and 12 bases from J, leaving 8 bases between. The germline CDR1 and CDR2 sequences are SGHRS and YFSETQ. CDR3 sequence (DNA): TGCGCCAGCAGCTTGAAAAAGGTGCAGTTCTTC. This gives the protein CASSLKKVQFF.

The V and J genes are TRBV5-1 and TRBJ2-2; TRBD2 aligns across 10 bases. The CDR3 runs 18 residues. Germline V gene lookup returns CDR1 SGHRS and CDR2 YFSETQ. J was trimmed by 4 bases and V by 0 bases; bases with no gene match: 9. CDR3: CASSLGASGGSSTGELFF. The CDR3 nucleotides are TGCGCCAGCAGCTTGGGAGCTAGCGGGGGAAGTAGCACCGGGGAGCTGTTTTTT.

The chain has TRBV6-6 and TRBJ1-2; weak D call: TRBD1 (5 bases). Germline V gene sequence: CDR1 MNHNY, CDR2 SVGAGI (reference sequence). CDR3 length equals 15 residues. Between the trimmed V and J ends, which lost 0 bases and 6 bases, there was a span of 14 bases. DNA for the CDR3: TGTGCCAGCAGTTACTCACAGGCCATCCGGGATGGCTACACCTTC. Its translation: CASSYSQAIRDGYTF.

As for this clone: The sample holds other DNA sequences that translate to the same CDR3. The chain has TRBV7-3 and TRBJ2-1, with 11 nucleotides matching TRBD2. The CDR3 has 15 amino acids. Trimming took 5 bases from V and 9 from J; bases not matched to a gene: 9. Germline CDR1 SGHTA, CDR2 FQGTGA. The DNA for the CDR3 is TGTGCCAGCAGCATTACTAGCGGGGGTGGAGGTGAGCAGTTCTTC. It encodes CASSITSGGGGEQFF.

The chain is built from TRBV29-1 and TRBJ1-2; 8 bases map to TRBD1. The CDR3 sequence is 11 residues long. Germline trimming cut 7 bases from V and 6 bases from J; bases unmatched to any gene: 4. The germline gives CDR1 SQVTM, CDR2 ANQGSEA. CDR3: CSARGLDGYTF. Written as DNA, the CDR3 is TGCAGCGCCAGGGGGCTTGATGGCTACACCTTC.

This rearrangement joins TRBV4-1 to TRBJ2-1; 8 bases match TRBD2. Trimming took 3 bases from V and 4 from J; bases not matched to a gene: 11. The CDR3 has 17 residues. Germline CDR1 MGHRA, CDR2 YSYEKL. CDR3: CASSQGALAGGYNEQFF. The DNA for the CDR3 is TGCGCCAGCAGCCAGGGAGCACTGGCGGGGGGTTACAATGAGCAGTTCTTC.

J is TRBJ1-4 and V is TRBV9; unclear D gene. Trimming stripped 0 bases from V and 2 bases from J, with 8 bases between. CDR3 size: 15 residues. Germline CDR1 and CDR2: SGDLS and YYNGEE. The CDR3: CASSVEAVTNEKLFF. The CDR3 DNA is TGTGCCAGCAGCGTAGAGGCGGTTACTAATGAAAAACTGTTTTTT.

The rearrangement uses TRBV5-1 and TRBJ2-6; D is perhaps TRBD1 (5 bases). The ends were cut back, 2 bases at V and 1 base at J, with 10 bases in the middle. The CDR3 covers 16 residues. CDR1 SGHRS and CDR2 YFSETQ come from the germline V gene. CDR3 amino acids: CASSLRPGSGANVLTF. DNA for the CDR3: TGCGCCAGCAGCTTAAGACCAGGGTCTGGGGCCAACGTCCTGACTTTC.

Comment on this clone: Sequence at one end of the junction differs from germline and may be a read error. The CDR3 nucleotides read TGTGCCAGCAGCCAAGGAGGACAGAGGGGGTTC. The encoded protein is CASSQGGQRGF. The J gene is TRBJ2-7, the V gene TRBV14, with a possible D match to TRBD1 (6 bases). The CDR3 is 11 amino acids. The germline V gene has CDR1 SGHDN and CDR2 FVKESK.

This chain uses TRBV29-1 with TRBJ2-3; D unresolved. The V and J ends lost 3 bases and 6 bases respectively, with 4 bases between them. The CDR3 length is 10 residues. Germline CDR1 reads SQVTM; CDR2 reads ANQGSEA. This CDR3 is CSVEKDTQYF. In DNA form, the CDR3 reads TGCAGCGTTGAGAAGGATACGCAGTATTTT.

The genes are TRBV11-2 and TRBJ2-7, with D perhaps given as TRBD1 or TRBD2 (5 bases each). The V gene lost 2 bases and the J gene lost 4 bases, with 18 bases spanning the gap. The germline V gene has CDR1 SGHAT and CDR2 FQNNGV. The length of the CDR3 is 16 residues. The CDR3 loop reads CASSLWRRGVRYEQYF. The CDR3 nucleotides are TGTGCCAGCAGCTTATGGCGGCGAGGGGTGAGGTACGAGCAGTACTTC.

This rearrangement joins TRBV19 to TRBJ1-5, with a weak D call TRBD1 (6 bases). CDR3 length: 13 amino acids. Germline V lookup: CDR1 LNHDA, CDR2 SQIVND (reference sequence). With 4 bases removed from V and 8 bases from J, the gap between germline ends came to 12 bases. CDR3 DNA sequence: TGTGCCAGTAGTAGGGACACGGTAAAGCCCCAGCATTTT. Translated, it gives CASSRDTVKPQHF.

This chain links TRBV6-4 with TRBJ2-7; unclear D gene. V lost 5 bases and J 3 bases, leaving 14 bases between the germline ends. Germline values: CDR1 MRHNA, CDR2 SNTAGT. The CDR3 contains 14 residues. The chain's CDR3 is CASSKDGPGYEQYF. The CDR3 DNA follows: TGTGCCAGCAGTAAGGACGGGCCTGGCTACGAGCAGTACTTC.

This clone appeared once. V and J are TRBV25-1 and TRBJ2-3; no reliable D call. The V gene lost 2 bases and the J gene lost 0 bases, with 12 bases spanning the gap. The CDR3 runs 16 residues. CDR1 and CDR2 from the germline V gene are MGHDK and SYGVNS. CDR3 residues: CASSESSHPSTDTQYF. The CDR3 nucleotides read TGTGCCAGCAGTGAAAGTAGCCACCCGAGCACAGATACGCAGTATTTT.

This clone came up a few times. The chain links TRBV19 to TRBJ1-1; D gene ambiguous. This CDR3 is built from 14 residues. V dropped 8 bases and J dropped 6 bases, with 19 bases sitting between them. Germline assignment: CDR1 LNHDA and CDR2 SQIVND (reference sequence). The CDR3 is CASGLQAGLSEAFF. The CDR3 coding sequence is TGTGCCAGTGGGCTTCAGGCTGGTTTGTCTGAAGCTTTCTTT.

V and J are TRBV29-1 and TRBJ1-4, with D unresolved. The germline V gene encodes CDR1 SQVTM and CDR2 ANQGSEA. The V end lost 5 bases, the J end lost 3 bases, and 10 bases lay between the germline ends. This CDR3 is built from 13 residues. CDR3 residues: CSVMRQPNEKLFF. The CDR3 DNA follows: TGCAGCGTTATGAGGCAGCCTAATGAAAAACTGTTTTTT.

The rearrangement uses TRBV7-6 and TRBJ2-5; D possibly corresponds to TRBD1 (7 bases). The CDR3 has 16 residues. V was cut by 5 bases and J by 1 base, with 17 bases left in between. CDR1 and CDR2 (germline): SGHVS, FNYEAQ. CDR3 sequence: CASSPPPGGPQETQYF. DNA of the CDR3: TGTGCCAGCAGCCCTCCCCCAGGGGGGCCCCAAGAGACCCAGTACTTC.

The rearrangement joins TRBV9 to TRBJ2-1, with unresolved D. V was trimmed by 4 bases and J by 6 bases, leaving 14 bases between them. This CDR3 is built from 14 residues. Germline CDR1 and CDR2: SGDLS and YYNGEE. CDR3 residues: CASSSNSPINEQFF. The DNA of the CDR3 is TGTGCCAGCAGCTCGAATAGCCCCATCAATGAGCAGTTCTTC.

This rearrangement joins TRBV18 to TRBJ2-6, with D perhaps TRBD1 or TRBD2 (5 bases each). CDR1 and CDR2 (germline): KGHSH, LQKENI. Trimming took 2 bases from V and 2 from J, leaving 7 bases between them. This CDR3 region has 15 residues. CDR3 DNA sequence: TGTGCCAGCTCACCAGGGGGTGCTGGGGCCAACGTCCTGACTTTC. The encoded protein is CASSPGGAGANVLTF.

This chain links TRBV28 with TRBJ1-2; 7 bases match TRBD1. Losses at the gene ends were 7 bases for V and 2 bases for J; bases not matched to a gene: 7. The CDR3 has 14 amino acids. Germline V lookup: CDR1 MDHEN, CDR2 SYDVKM. CDR3 nucleotide sequence: TGTGCCAGCAACCCGACAGGGCCCAACTATGGCTACACCTTC. It yields the protein CASNPTGPNYGYTF.

This chain connects TRBV4-2 to TRBJ1-3; D perhaps matches TRBD1 (5 bases). Germline lookup yields CDR1 LGHNA and CDR2 YNFKEQ. Trimming removed 3 bases from V and 2 bases from J, with 11 bases in between. This CDR3 is 15 amino acids long. CDR3 DNA sequence: TGTGCCAGCAGCCACCTCAGGGTGACTGGAAACACCATATATTTT. Translating gives CASSHLRVTGNTIYF.

The rearrangement joins TRBV6-5 to TRBJ2-5, with TRBD1 matching over 8 bases. Germline assignment: CDR1 MNHEY and CDR2 SVGAGI. This CDR3 has 15 amino acids. V was clipped by 5 bases and J by 2 bases; unmatched bases: 7. In nucleotides, the CDR3 is TGTGCCAGCAGTCGTCGGACAGGGCCACAAGAGACCCAGTACTTC. This gives the protein CASSRRTGPQETQYF.

J is TRBJ2-3 and V is TRBV6-2 or TRBV6-3; TRBD1 or TRBD2 may be the D gene (5 bases each). The CDR3 length is 13 residues. Per the germline V gene, CDR1 is MNHEY and CDR2 is SVGEGT. Trimming left V 5 bases short and J 2 bases short, with 8 bases between. CDR3 protein: CASSGTLTDTQYF. In nucleotides, the CDR3 is TGTGCCAGCAGTGGGACCCTCACAGATACGCAGTATTTT.

The chain links TRBV7-9 to TRBJ1-2; D gene unclear. The CDR3 sequence is 12 residues long. Per germline, CDR1 SEHNR and CDR2 FQNEAQ (reference sequence). V lost 1 base and J 7 bases, leaving 7 bases between the germline ends. CDR3 DNA sequence: TGTGCCAGCAGCTTAGGAGGGCTTGGCTACACCTTC. This sequence encodes CASSLGGLGYTF.